This is a list of T cell receptor beta chains from one sample in a study of T cell changes during pregnancy in multiple sclerosis. Repertoires were generated with immunoSEQ multiplex PCR, while TCRdb's copy carries only in-frame clones and drops some. Of 75,000 to 100,000 clones in the sample, roughly nine tenths were seen once. This specimen was peripheral blood, taken in the second trimester of pregnancy. All receptors come from a female donor in good health, enrolled as a control in a pregnancy study. The CDR3 runs from the conserved cysteine through the conserved F or W. The D gene is left open where the match is weak. Rows may omit the clone size; those that give it use once, few, many or a size class.

-	TRBV27	TRBJ1-3	-	TGTGCCAGCAGTCCGTTCTCTGGAAACACCATATATTTT	CASSPFSGNTIYF
-	TRBV6-5	TRBJ1-2	TRBD1	TGTGCCAGCATCAAGGGACAGGGAGTGGGTGGCTACACCTTC	CASIKGQGVGGYTF
-	TRBV5-6	TRBJ1-1	-	TGTGCCAGCAATTCAAGGACGCGCGGGAGCACTGAAGCTTTCTTT	CASNSRTRGSTEAFF
-	TRBV19	TRBJ2-7	TRBD1	TGTGCCACCGCCCCGGGCAGGGGGCGGTCCTACGAGCAGTACTTC	CATAPGRGRSYEQYF
-	TRBV9	TRBJ1-4	TRBD1	TGTGCCAGCAGCGTCGGGACAGGCCTAACCGAAAAACTGTTTTTT	CASSVGTGLTEKLFF
-	TRBV6-1	TRBJ2-2	-	TGTGCCAGCAGTGAGAGGGACACCGGGGAGCTGTTTTTT	CASSERDTGELFF
few	TRBV30	TRBJ1-1	-	TGTGCCTGGAGTGCCTACGAGCAACAAGCTTTCTTT	CAWSAYEQQAFF
-	TRBV19	TRBJ1-4	-	TGTGCCAGTAGTATTTCTCCGTGGCAGGGGTCTAATGAAAAACTGTTTTTT	CASSISPWQGSNEKLFF
-	TRBV15	TRBJ2-1	-	TGTGCCACCAGCAGAGATCAGCGCTTGTATGAGCAGTTCTTC	CATSRDQRLYEQFF
-	TRBV2	TRBJ1-4	TRBD1	TGTGCCAGCAGTGCGACCCGACAGGGAGTGGAAAAACTGTTTTTT	CASSATRQGVEKLFF
once	TRBV28	TRBJ1-5	-	TGTGCCAGCAGTGCAATCCGGGACACCAGTAGTAAAAATCAGCCCCAGCATTTT	CASSAIRDTSSKNQPQHF
-	TRBV15	TRBJ2-7	-	TGTGCCACCAGCAAAGACAGGCGGGTCGAGCAGTACTTC	CATSKDRRVEQYF
-	TRBV19	TRBJ2-3	-	TGTGCCAGTAGTATGACAGAATCCGATACGCAGTATTTT	CASSMTESDTQYF
-	TRBV28	TRBJ2-7	-	TGTGCCAGCAGTTTCCGAATAGGCGCCAGGAATAATACCTACGAGCAGTACTTC	CASSFRIGARNNTYEQYF
-	TRBV28	TRBJ1-2	-	TGTGCCAGCAGTTTAGATCGCGGCTATGGCTACACCTTC	CASSLDRGYGYTF
-	TRBV6-6	TRBJ1-2	TRBD1	TGTGCCAGCTTGGACAGGGGTTCTGAGGGCTACACCTTC	CASLDRGSEGYTF
-	TRBV14	TRBJ2-2	TRBD2	TGTGCCAGCAGCCAAGGTCTAGCGGGGAACATGTGGGACACCGGGGAGCTGTTTTTT	CASSQGLAGNMWDTGELFF
-	TRBV7-2	TRBJ2-7	TRBD2	TGTGCCAGCAGACGAACTAGCGGGAGAAACCACGAGCAGTACTTC	CASRRTSGRNHEQYF
-	TRBV28	TRBJ2-2	TRBD2	TGTGCCAGCAGCCCAATTAAGCGGGGACTGAACACCGGGGAGCTGTTTTTT	CASSPIKRGLNTGELFF
once	TRBV10-3	TRBJ2-3	-	TGTGCCATCAGTGAACGGGAGTCCTCAGATACGCAGTATTTT	CAISERESSDTQYF
-	TRBV29-1	TRBJ2-7	-	TGCAGCGTTGGTTTGTACAGATCCTACGAGCAGTACTTC	CSVGLYRSYEQYF
-	TRBV6-6	TRBJ1-1	TRBD1	TGTGCCAGCAGTTATTTCAGACAGGGGAGGACTGAAGCTTTCTTT	CASSYFRQGRTEAFF